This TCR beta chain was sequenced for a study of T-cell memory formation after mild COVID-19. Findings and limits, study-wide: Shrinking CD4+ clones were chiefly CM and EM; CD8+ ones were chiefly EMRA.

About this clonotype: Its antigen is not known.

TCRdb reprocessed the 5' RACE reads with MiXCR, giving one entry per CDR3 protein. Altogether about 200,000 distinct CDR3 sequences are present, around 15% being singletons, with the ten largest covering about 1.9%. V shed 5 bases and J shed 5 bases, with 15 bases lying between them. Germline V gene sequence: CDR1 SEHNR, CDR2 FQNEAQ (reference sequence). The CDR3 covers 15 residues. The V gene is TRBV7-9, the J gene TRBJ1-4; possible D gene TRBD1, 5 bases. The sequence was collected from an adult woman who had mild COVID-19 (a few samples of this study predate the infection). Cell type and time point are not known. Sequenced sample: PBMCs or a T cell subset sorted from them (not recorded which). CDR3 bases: TGTGCCAGCAGCCCCGGGACGCATCCCAATGAAAAACTGTTTTTT. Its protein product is CASSPGTHPNEKLFF.